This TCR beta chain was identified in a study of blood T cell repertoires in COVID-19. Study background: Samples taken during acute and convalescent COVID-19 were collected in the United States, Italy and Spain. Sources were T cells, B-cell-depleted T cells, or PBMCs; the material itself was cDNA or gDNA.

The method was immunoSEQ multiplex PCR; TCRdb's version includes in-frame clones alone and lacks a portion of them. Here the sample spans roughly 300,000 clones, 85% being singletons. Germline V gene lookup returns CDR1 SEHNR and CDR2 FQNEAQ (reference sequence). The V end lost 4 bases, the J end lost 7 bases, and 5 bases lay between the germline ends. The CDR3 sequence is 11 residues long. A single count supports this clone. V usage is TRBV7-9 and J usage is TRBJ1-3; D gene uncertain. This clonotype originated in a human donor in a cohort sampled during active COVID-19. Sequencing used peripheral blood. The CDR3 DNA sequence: TGTGCCAGCAGCTCTCGGAACACCATATATTTT. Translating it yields CASSSRNTIYF.